This T cell receptor (beta chain) is drawn from a study of T cells in Graves' hyperthyroidism and ophthalmopathy. The sample holds many counts of this clonotype. What was amplified from RNA transcripts were TCR beta CDR3 regions. Initially, a first-round RT-PCR of the TCR CDR3 employed the HTBI primer set. TCRdb fed the multiplex PCR reads into MiXCR, producing one record per CDR3 protein. The sample lists approximately 430,000 distinct CDR3 sequences, roughly 14% seen once, with about 13% in the top ten. This CDR3 region has 13 residues. V dropped 4 bases and J dropped 7; count of bases not matched to a gene: 6. Germline V CDR1 and CDR2: LGHDT, YNNKEL (reference sequence).

Material for sequencing was blood. This chain connects TRBV3-1 to TRBJ1-2, with 7 positions matching TRBD1. This TCR was recovered from a man between 18 and 29 years old with Graves' ophthalmopathy. CDR3 bases: TGTGCCAGCAGCCCTGGGACAGCTCGTGGCTACACCTTC. Its translation: CASSPGTARGYTF.